These T cell receptor beta chains were read from a single sample in a study of beta chain features in type 1 diabetes. Assay used: immunoSEQ multiplex PCR; TCRdb lists only in-frame clones, some missing. The sample comprises under 300,000 clones, 27% of which are singletons, and under 4.5% rests with the top ten. The sample was central memory CD4+ T cells from blood. These receptors all stem from a man aged 25-40 years in good health. Each CDR3 is given with its conserved first and last residue. A D gene is named only where the DNA matches it firmly. Where a row states a size, it is once, few, many or the class of an expanded clone; other rows omit it.

V gene,D gene,CDR3 length,J gene,clone size,CDR3 DNA,CDR3 protein
TRBV5-6,TRBD1,13,TRBJ1-4,-,TGTGCCAGCGAGAGGGGGCGCGGTGAAAAACTGTTTTTT,CASERGRGEKLFF
TRBV29-1,TRBD2,15,TRBJ2-5,-,TGCAGCGTTAATGTGGATAGCGGGAGCAAAGAGACCCAGTACTTC,CSVNVDSGSKETQYF
TRBV7-2,TRBD2,17,TRBJ2-3,-,TGTGCCAGCAGCTTCGTAAGAGCGGGGGACCTCGCAGATACGCAGTATTTT,CASSFVRAGDLADTQYF
TRBV7-9,TRBD1,15,TRBJ2-7,-,TGTGCCAGCAGCCCGGGGACAGGCCAGGCGTACGAGCAGTACTTC,CASSPGTGQAYEQYF
TRBV30,-,14,TRBJ2-7,-,TGTGCCTGGAGCGGTAGCGGTTACTCCTACGAGCAGTACTTC,CAWSGSGYSYEQYF
TRBV7-2,-,11,TRBJ1-1,-,TGTGCCAGCAGCACTAACACCAAAGCTTTCTTT,CASSTNTKAFF
TRBV5-1,TRBD2,16,TRBJ2-3,many,TGCGCCAGCAGCCGCGAAACAGCGGGGGCCGGAAATACGCAGTATTTT,CASSRETAGAGNTQYF
TRBV7-2,-,11,TRBJ1-1,-,TGTGCCAGCAGCTGGGACACTGAAGCTTTCTTT,CASSWDTEAFF
TRBV7-9,TRBD1,17,TRBJ1-4,few,TGTGCCAGCAGCTCGGGACAGGGGGCGCTGGGCAATGAAAAACTGTTTTTT,CASSSGQGALGNEKLFF
TRBV2,-,14,TRBJ1-6,-,TGTGCCAGCAGTGATCGGAGTTATAATTCACCCCTCCACTTT,CASSDRSYNSPLHF
TRBV7-2,TRBD1,15,TRBJ1-2,-,TGTGCCAGCAGCTCCGTCGCAGGGGGCTGGTATGGCTACACCTTC,CASSSVAGGWYGYTF
TRBV20-1,-,10,TRBJ2-5,-,TGCAGTGCAGGGCAAGAGACCCAGTACTTC,CSAGQETQYF
TRBV5-4,-,15,TRBJ2-5,few,TGTGCCAGCAGCTTACTTAGCGGAAACCAAGAGACCCAGTACTTC,CASSLLSGNQETQYF
TRBV20-1,-,11,TRBJ2-1,-,TGCAGTGCTCCTAGATCCAATGAGCAGTTCTTC,CSAPRSNEQFF
TRBV30,TRBD1,14,TRBJ1-2,few,TGTGCCTGGAGTGGCACCGGGACAGGGGATGGCTACACCTTC,CAWSGTGTGDGYTF
TRBV28,TRBD1,15,TRBJ2-7,-,TGTGCCAGCAGTTCCGGGACAGGGGGGCGCTACGAGCAGTACTTC,CASSSGTGGRYEQYF
TRBV28,-,12,TRBJ1-2,-,TGTGCCAGCAGTTTTGGGGGCTATGGCTACACCTTC,CASSFGGYGYTF
TRBV30,-,13,TRBJ2-1,-,TGTGCCTGGAGTGTTCGGTCGTACAATGAGCAGTTCTTC,CAWSVRSYNEQFF
TRBV29-1,-,13,TRBJ1-1,-,TGCAGCGTTGGGACAGCGCAGGACACTGAAGCTTTCTTT,CSVGTAQDTEAFF
TRBV21-1,-,11,TRBJ2-7,many,TGTGCCAGCATTCCCAACTGCGAGCAGTACTTC,CASIPNCEQYF
TRBV6-1,-,15,TRBJ1-1,few,TGTGCCAGCAGTGAAGCTGGCAGGGCGTCCACTGAAGCTTTCTTT,CASSEAGRASTEAFF
TRBV14,-,15,TRBJ2-7,-,TGTGCCAGCAGCCAAGAAGGGCTAGCAGCGCGCGAGCAGTACTTC,CASSQEGLAAREQYF
TRBV7-2,-,12,TRBJ2-1,few,TGTGCCAGCAGCGCAGATTTTACTGAGCAGTTCTTC,CASSADFTEQFF
TRBV19,-,12,TRBJ2-5,few,TGTGCCAGTGGCACGCTACAAGAGACCCAGTACTTC,CASGTLQETQYF
TRBV9,-,15,TRBJ1-2,once,TGTGCCAGCAGCGAAACGACAGGTCTTAACTATGGCTACACCTTC,CASSETTGLNYGYTF
TRBV9,TRBD1,15,TRBJ2-7,-,TGTGCCAGCAGCACGGCGCCAGACAGGGCAGGGGAGCAGTACTTC,CASSTAPDRAGEQYF
TRBV7-6,TRBD2,16,TRBJ2-2,few,TGTGCCAGCAGCCCCAGCGGGAGGGCCGTCACCGGGGAGCTGTTTTTT,CASSPSGRAVTGELFF
TRBV4-2,-,13,TRBJ2-5,few,TGTGCCAGCAGCCAAGGACAGCAAGAGACCCAGTACTTC,CASSQGQQETQYF
TRBV5-1,TRBD1,16,TRBJ2-5,-,TGCGCCAGCAGCCGCGGGACAGGGGGACTCCAAGAGACCCAGTACTTC,CASSRGTGGLQETQYF
TRBV5-4,-,13,TRBJ2-5,few,TGTGCCAGCAGCCATCAGGGCCAAGAGACCCAGTACTTC,CASSHQGQETQYF